The source of this TCR beta chain is a study of patients and donors after allogeneic stem cell transplantation. This clonotype appeared a single time. The CDR3 has 14 amino acids. Germline V gene sequence: CDR1 DFQATT, CDR2 SNEGSKA (reference sequence). V was pared by 3 bases and J by 7 bases, with 13 bases between. TCRdb re-analysed the RT-PCR reads in MiXCR, keeping a single row per CDR3 protein. The sample shows roughly 190,000 distinct CDR3 sequences, around 41% of them seen only once. The sequence derives from a human donor who was either an allogeneic HSCT recipient or a stem cell or donor lymphocyte infusion donor (not recorded which). It is not recorded whose cells these are; they may come from a transplant donor. This chain joins TRBV20-1 and TRBJ1-6; a possible D gene is TRBD1 (5 bases). The sample consisted of blood, either unsorted or a sorted T cell fraction (not recorded which). The CDR3 bases are TGCAGTGCTAGCACGGGACTGCAGAATTCACCCCTCCACTTT. This gives the protein CSASTGLQNSPLHF.